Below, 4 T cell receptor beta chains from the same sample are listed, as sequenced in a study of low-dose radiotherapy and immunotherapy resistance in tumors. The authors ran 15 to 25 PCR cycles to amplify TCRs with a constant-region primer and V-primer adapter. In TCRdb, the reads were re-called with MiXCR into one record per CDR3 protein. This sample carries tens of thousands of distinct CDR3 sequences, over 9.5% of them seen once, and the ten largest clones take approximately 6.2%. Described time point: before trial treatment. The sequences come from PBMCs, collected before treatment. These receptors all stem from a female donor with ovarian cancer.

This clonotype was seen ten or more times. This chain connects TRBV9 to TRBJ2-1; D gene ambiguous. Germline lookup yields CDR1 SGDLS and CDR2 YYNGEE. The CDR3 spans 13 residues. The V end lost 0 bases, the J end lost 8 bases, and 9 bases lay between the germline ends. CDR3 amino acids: CASSVGAGDEQFF. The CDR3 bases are TGTGCCAGCAGCGTAGGGGCTGGGGATGAGCAGTTCTTC.

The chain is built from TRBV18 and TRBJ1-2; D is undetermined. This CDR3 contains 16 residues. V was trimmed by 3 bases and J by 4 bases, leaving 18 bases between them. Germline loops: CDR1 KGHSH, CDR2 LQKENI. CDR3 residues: CASSPYGPPRGYGYTF. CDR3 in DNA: TGTGCCAGCTCACCTTACGGGCCTCCTCGAGGCTATGGCTACACCTTC.

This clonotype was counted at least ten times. CDR3 sequence: CASSTPAGNTDTQYF. CDR3 sequence (DNA): TGTGCCAGCAGCACCCCAGCGGGGAACACAGATACGCAGTATTTT. This rearrangement joins TRBV3-1 to TRBJ2-3, with 7 bases fitting TRBD2. Germline values: CDR1 LGHDT, CDR2 YNNKEL (reference sequence). The CDR3 runs to 15 residues. V lost 5 bases and J lost 2; bases outside the gene matches: 7.

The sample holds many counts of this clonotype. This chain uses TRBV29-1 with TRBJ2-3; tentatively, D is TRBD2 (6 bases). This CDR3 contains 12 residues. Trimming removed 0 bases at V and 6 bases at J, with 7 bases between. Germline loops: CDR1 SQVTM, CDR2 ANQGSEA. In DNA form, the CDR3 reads TGCAGCGTTGAAGAAGGGACTGATACGCAGTATTTT. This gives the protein CSVEEGTDTQYF.